This T cell receptor beta chain stems from a study of monozygotic twins with inflammatory bowel disease. Findings and limits, study-wide: No distinction between different T cell subtypes was possible. Especially with disease activity, IBD patients shared fewer clonotypes with others than healthy twins did.

TCRdb processed the 5' RACE reads again and assigns one entry to each CDR3 protein, with no DNA. Its table records roughly 170,000 distinct CDR3 sequences. Comments on this clonotype: Its antigen remains unknown.

Total RNA isolation used whole blood (no T cell sorting was performed). This CDR3 comprises 13 residues. Germline values: CDR1 SGHDT, CDR2 YYEEEE. What was sequenced was blood. This TCR derives from a human donor with ulcerative colitis or Crohn's disease, or a healthy co-twin of an affected twin (not recorded which). This chain links TRBV5-6 with TRBJ2-7. CDR3 sequence reads: CASSLDGLREQYF.